The next 25 T cell receptor beta chains were all read from a single sample in a study of shared clonotypes between healthy human individuals (dated by TCRdb to the early 2020s). Libraries were made using the immunoSEQ multiplex PCR assay. Held by TCRdb, this immuneACCESS table contains in-frame sequences only and omits some clones. Under half of the omission traces to an unresolved V gene where checked; the cause of the rest is unknown. This sample comprises roughly 2,000,000 clones, around 93% of them detected only once. The top ten clonotypes cover about 1.7% of the sample. For the CD8 naive samples, CD45RO-negative cells were positively selected for CCR7, yielding a CD45RA+CCR7+ population from which TemRA cells were excluded. Specimen: naive CD8+ T cells from PBMCs. According to the study, the label for this sample's cell subset or site signals: CD45RA+CCR7+. These receptors were collected from a young man in good health. Some clones in this sample may be carry-over from other donors' samples.

V is TRBV10-1 and J is TRBJ2-7, with D tentatively TRBD1 (6 bases). The germline V gene has CDR1 WNHNN and CDR2 SYGVQD (reference sequence). Trimming cost V 3 bases and J 4 bases, with 10 bases left between them. The CDR3 is 13 residues long. In nucleotides, the CDR3 is TGCGCCAGCAGTGATGGGCAGGGGTACGAGCAGTACTTC. Translating gives CASSDGQGYEQYF.

V and J are TRBV5-1 and TRBJ1-4, with 7 positions matching TRBD1. In germline, CDR1 is SGHRS, CDR2 YFSETQ. The CDR3 has 17 amino acids. Trimming removed 3 bases from V and 4 bases from J; junction bases left unmatched: 12. DNA for the CDR3: TGCGCCAGCAGCTCCAACCCCGGACAGGTTATTAATGAAAAACTGTTTTTT. This gives the protein CASSSNPGQVINEKLFF.

The chain recombines TRBV9 with TRBJ2-5; the D is unclear. Germline values: CDR1 SGDLS, CDR2 YYNGEE. The CDR3 sequence is 15 residues long. V was cut by 3 bases and J by 5 bases, with 17 bases left in between. As DNA, the CDR3 is TGTGCCAGCAGCGCCTCCGGGTCCCCGGCGGAGACCCAGTACTTC. Translating it yields CASSASGSPAETQYF. Full variable domain (rest looked up from reference TRBV9 and TRBJ2-5): DSGVTQTPKHLITATGQRVTLRCSPRSGDLSVYWYQQSLDQGLQFLIQYYNGEERAKGNILERFSAQQFPDLHSELNLSSLELGDSALYFCASSASGSPAETQYFGPGTRLLVL.

The chain couples TRBV15 to TRBJ2-7, with 8 bases that match TRBD1. J gave up 3 bases and V 2 bases, and 6 bases lay outside the gene matches. The CDR3 has 15 amino acids. The germline V gene has CDR1 LNHNV and CDR2 YYDKDF (reference sequence). The CDR3 sequence: CATSRTGQGFYEQYF. The CDR3 DNA reads TGTGCCACCAGCAGAACCGGACAGGGATTCTACGAGCAGTACTTC.

The J gene is TRBJ2-1, the V gene TRBV5-8, with a weak D call TRBD2 (6 bases). The CDR3 runs to 17 residues. From germline, CDR1 is SGHTS and CDR2 YDEGEE. The V end lost 4 bases, the J end lost 1 base, and 18 bases lay between the germline ends. CDR3 bases: TGTGCCAGCAGCCTGGTTGGGGCGGGACGTTCCTACAATGAGCAGTTCTTC. Translating gives CASSLVGAGRSYNEQFF.

This rearrangement joins TRBV30 to TRBJ2-7; either TRBD1 or TRBD2 may supply D (5 bases each). The CDR3 is 13 residues long. The V end lost 5 bases, the J end lost 6 bases, and 17 bases lay between the germline ends. From germline, CDR1 is GTSNPN and CDR2 SVGIG (reference sequence). The CDR3 protein is CAWVGVGDGEQYF. The CDR3 DNA sequence: TGTGCCTGGGTGGGGGTCGGGGACGGCGAGCAGTACTTC.

The gene calls are TRBV11-2 and TRBJ1-2; D call uncertain. V dropped 5 bases and J dropped 7 bases, with 17 bases sitting between them. CDR1 is SGHAT and CDR2 is FQNNGV in the germline V gene. This CDR3 region has 14 residues. CDR3 in amino acids: CASSGVSLATGYTF. The CDR3 DNA follows: TGTGCCAGCAGCGGCGTGTCCCTGGCCACTGGCTACACCTTC. Full variable domain (missing parts from reference TRBV11-2 and TRBJ1-2): EAGVAQSPRYKIIEKRQSVAFWCNPISGHATLYWYQQILGQGPKLLIQFQNNGVVDDSQLPKDRFSAERLKGVDSTLKIQPAKLEDSAVYLCASSGVSLATGYTFGSGTRLTVV.

This clone was observed at least ten times. V usage is TRBV29-1 and J usage is TRBJ2-1; D remains ambiguous. This CDR3 is built from 10 residues. V dropped 5 bases and J dropped 7 bases, with 6 bases sitting between them. The germline V gene encodes CDR1 SQVTM and CDR2 ANQGSEA. The CDR3 bases are TGCAGCGTTACCGCAAATGAGCAGTTCTTC. It yields the protein CSVTANEQFF.

This chain joins TRBV29-1 and TRBJ2-7, with a weak D call TRBD2 (6 bases). Germline V lookup: CDR1 SQVTM, CDR2 ANQGSEA. V shed 7 bases and J shed 3 bases, with 19 bases lying between them. The CDR3 loop spans 14 amino acids. The CDR3 is CSAGAGRGVYEQYF. CDR3 coding DNA: TGCAGCGCCGGCGCGGGGAGAGGGGTCTACGAGCAGTACTTC.

The chain uses TRBV19 and TRBJ2-1; D is undetermined. Germline loops: CDR1 LNHDA, CDR2 SQIVND (reference sequence). This CDR3 is built from 14 residues. V lost 3 bases to trimming and J lost 9 bases, with 15 bases between them. CDR3 nucleotide sequence: TGTGCCAGTAGTATTTGGGAAACGGGCGGTGAGCAGTTCTTC. It yields the protein CASSIWETGGEQFF.

The rearrangement uses TRBV19 and TRBJ2-7; perhaps D is TRBD1 or TRBD2 (5 bases each). The CDR3 is 14 amino acids. The V and J ends lost 3 bases and 3 bases respectively, with 12 bases between them. Germline V gene lookup returns CDR1 LNHDA and CDR2 SQIVND (reference sequence). CDR3 nucleotide sequence: TGTGCCAGTAGTATTTCCGGGGCGCGCTACGAGCAGTACTTC. As protein: CASSISGARYEQYF.

V and J are TRBV6-1 and TRBJ1-1, with 8 nucleotides matching TRBD1. The CDR3 covers 15 residues. Germline V lookup: CDR1 MNHNS, CDR2 SASEGT. Germline trimming cut 5 bases from V and 8 bases from J; bases unmatched to any gene: 13. The CDR3 DNA follows: TGTGCCAGCAGTTCCCGGACAGGGACCAACCAAGAAGCTTTCTTT. Amino acid sequence: CASSSRTGTNQEAFF.

The gene calls are TRBV5-1 and TRBJ2-4; 8 positions match TRBD2. Germline-derived CDR1 and CDR2 are SGHRS and YFSETQ. V gave up 1 base and J gave up 0 bases; unmatched junction bases: 6. The CDR3 covers 17 residues. Written as DNA, the CDR3 is TGCGCCAGCAGCTTGACTAGCGGAATCCTAGCCAAAAACATTCAGTACTTC. Its protein product is CASSLTSGILAKNIQYF.

This chain joins TRBV29-1 and TRBJ2-1; perhaps TRBD2 as D (6 bases). The CDR3 loop spans 13 amino acids. Germline CDR1 and CDR2: SQVTM and ANQGSEA. Trimming cost V 3 bases and J 6 bases, with 12 bases left between them. This chain's CDR3 is CSVDVGGINEQFF. The CDR3 coding sequence is TGCAGCGTTGACGTTGGGGGGATCAATGAGCAGTTCTTC.

The V gene is TRBV10-3, the J gene TRBJ1-2; D remains unclear. From germline, CDR1 is ENHRY and CDR2 SYGVKD. V dropped 1 base and J dropped 3 bases, with 18 bases sitting between them. There are 17 residues in the CDR3. In nucleotides, the CDR3 is TGTGCCATCAGTGAGTACGGAAACCGGCTCCGGGACTATGGCTACACCTTC. Amino acid sequence: CAISEYGNRLRDYGYTF.

This sequence joins TRBV15 and TRBJ2-3, with D hard to call. This CDR3 is 15 amino acids long. The ends were cut back, 1 base at V and 0 bases at J, with 8 bases in the middle. Germline CDR1 LNHNV, CDR2 YYDKDF (reference sequence). CDR3 nucleotide sequence: TGTGCCACCAGCAGAGTCCGCAAGAGCACAGATACGCAGTATTTT. Its translation: CATSRVRKSTDTQYF.

The count of this clone is one. The chain uses TRBV7-8 and TRBJ1-2, with D maybe TRBD1 (5 bases). CDR3 length: 16 residues. Germline V gene data show CDR1 as SGHVS and CDR2 as FQNEAQ. The V and J ends lost 4 bases and 3 bases respectively, with 18 bases between them. The CDR3 spells CASSSNKWGVDYGYTF. CDR3 sequence (DNA): TGTGCCAGCAGCTCAAATAAATGGGGGGTAGACTATGGCTACACCTTC.

The chain is built from TRBV10-1 and TRBJ2-7; maybe TRBD1 (6 bases). The CDR3 totals 14 residues. Germline assignment: CDR1 WNHNN and CDR2 SYGVQD (reference sequence). With 2 bases removed from V and 2 bases from J, the gap between germline ends came to 10 bases. DNA for the CDR3: TGCGCCAGCAGTGAGGGACAGCGAACCTACGAGCAGTACTTC. Protein: CASSEGQRTYEQYF.

The chain uses TRBV28 and TRBJ2-1, with TRBD2 identical over 13 bases. In germline, CDR1 is MDHEN, CDR2 SYDVKM. The V gene end was trimmed by 3 bases and the J gene end by 2 bases; junction bases not matched to a gene: 4. CDR3 size: 17 residues. The CDR3 spells CASSLYGTSGAYNEQFF. CDR3 nucleotides: TGTGCCAGCAGTTTGTACGGGACTAGCGGGGCCTACAATGAGCAGTTCTTC.

The V gene is TRBV6-1, the J gene TRBJ2-1, with 12 bases fitting TRBD2. The trim removed 0 bases at V and 9 bases at J, leaving 15 bases unmatched. The CDR3 sequence is 19 residues long. Germline V CDR1 and CDR2: MNHNS, SASEGT. CDR3 in DNA: TGTGCCAGCAGTGAAGCGGTTCGACTAGCGGGAGTCATAGGACGTGAGCAGTTCTTC. It yields the protein CASSEAVRLAGVIGREQFF.

This chain uses TRBV5-6 with TRBJ2-1; 7 bases are a match to TRBD2. The CDR3 has 16 amino acids. Germline V lookup: CDR1 SGHDT, CDR2 YYEEEE. V trimming: 2 bases; J trimming: 5 bases; junction bases outside the gene matches: 10. The CDR3 nucleotides read TGTGCCAGCAGCTTACTTCCGGGAGGTAATAACAATGAGCAGTTCTTC. Translating gives CASSLLPGGNNNEQFF.

Concerning this clone itself: Other DNA sequences in the sample encode the same CDR3. The chain is built from TRBV27 and TRBJ2-7; D possibly corresponds to TRBD1 (7 bases). Germline CDR1 is MNHEY and CDR2 is SMNVEV (reference sequence). The germline V and J ends were trimmed by 8 bases and 3 bases, with 17 bases remaining between them. The CDR3 contains 14 residues. In nucleotides, the CDR3 is TGTGCCAGCTCCTTCGGCCAGGGGGGCTACGAGCAGTACTTC. This sequence encodes CASSFGQGGYEQYF.

V usage is TRBV27 and J usage is TRBJ2-7; D may be TRBD2 (5 bases). The CDR3 is made up of 14 amino acids. CDR1 and CDR2 (germline): MNHEY, SMNVEV (reference sequence). V lost 0 bases and J lost 3, with 9 bases in between. CDR3 nucleotide sequence: TGTGCCAGCAGTTTATCGAGGGCTGACTACGAGCAGTACTTC. Its translation: CASSLSRADYEQYF.

The V call is TRBV7-2, the J call TRBJ1-1; 11 positions match TRBD1. Per the germline V gene, CDR1 is SGHTA and CDR2 is FQGNSA. This CDR3 contains 17 residues. The V segment lost 5 bases and the J segment 0 bases; nucleotides outside the gene matches: 8. Here the CDR3 reads CASSPGTGGPMNTEAFF. The CDR3 DNA reads as TGTGCCAGCAGCCCCGGGACAGGGGGTCCCATGAACACTGAAGCTTTCTTT.

V usage is TRBV19 and J usage is TRBJ2-7; 13 bases match TRBD2. J lost 6 bases, V lost 5 bases, and 7 bases had no gene match. The CDR3 consists of 15 residues. Germline assignment: CDR1 LNHDA and CDR2 SQIVND (reference sequence). The CDR3 region is CASSAVGLAGVEQYF. Written as DNA, the CDR3 is TGTGCCAGTAGTGCCGTCGGACTAGCGGGAGTCGAGCAGTACTTC.